This T cell receptor (beta chain) was documented in a study of cytomegalovirus exposure and HLA in healthy donors. The study, taken as a whole, reports: Later, TCR association rates were found to vary by HLA locus, highest for DRB1 and lowest for HLA-C. Links to common viral pathogens appeared, in a later analysis, for several of the most significant clusters. Later work found most CMV-associated TCR beta chains apparently HLA-restricted.

Trimming removed 6 bases from V and 1 base from J; junction bases left unmatched: 7. The CDR3 loop spans 16 amino acids. Per the germline V gene, CDR1 is LGHNA and CDR2 is YNFKEQ. 13 Jbeta primers and 60 Vbeta primers were used for the PCR. Generated by immunoSEQ multiplex PCR, the TCRdb table keeps only in-frame clones and is missing some. The table lists approximately 160,000 clones, 75% to 90% of them singletons. On this clone: Its cognate antigen is unknown.

The chain links TRBV4-2 to TRBJ2-2; 8 nucleotides align to TRBD2. The receptor was derived from a human donor in good health. The sample was PBMCs. CDR3 DNA: TGTGCCAGCAGAAGGAGCGGGGGCCTGAACACCGGGGAGCTGTTTTTT. Translation gives CASRRSGGLNTGELFF.